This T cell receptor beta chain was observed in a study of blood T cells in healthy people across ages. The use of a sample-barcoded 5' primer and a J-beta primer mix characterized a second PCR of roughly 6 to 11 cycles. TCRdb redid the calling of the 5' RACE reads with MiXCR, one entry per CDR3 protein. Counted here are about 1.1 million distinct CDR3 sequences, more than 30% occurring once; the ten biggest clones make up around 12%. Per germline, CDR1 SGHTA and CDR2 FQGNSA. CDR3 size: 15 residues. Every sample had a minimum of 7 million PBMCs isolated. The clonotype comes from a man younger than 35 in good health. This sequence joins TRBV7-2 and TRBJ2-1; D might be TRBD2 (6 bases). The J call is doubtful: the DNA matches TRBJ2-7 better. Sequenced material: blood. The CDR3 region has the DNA TGTGCCAGCAGCTTAGCGGTAACGGACTACAATGAGCAGTACTTC. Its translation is CASSLAVTDYNEQYF.